Sequencing of this T cell receptor beta chain was carried out in a study of blood T cell repertoires in COVID-19. Study overall: COVID-19 samples collected from the United States, Italy and Spain covered acute and convalescent phases. In each case, the material was cDNA or gDNA derived from T cells, B-cell-depleted T cells, or PBMCs.

Either two negative PCRs, clearance, or symptom resolution qualified Cohort 3 donors as recovered. The CDR3 is 14 amino acids. Per germline, CDR1 SGHKS and CDR2 YYEKEE (reference sequence). V lost 1 base and J lost 2, with 7 bases in between. In the source study's methods: Amplification from reference gene primers served as the basis for estimated nucleated cell counts. Assay used: immunoSEQ multiplex PCR; TCRdb lists only in-frame clones, some missing. V, J and clone size derive from that table, while D and trimming were established from the DNA sequence. The sample records 220,000 or so clones, about 82% being singletons.

The chain joins TRBV5-5 to TRBJ1-3; TRBD1 might be the D (6 bases). The specimen was PBMCs or T cells enriched from blood (not recorded which). The source of this sequence is a woman aged 50 to 65 who had recovered from COVID-19. The CDR3 protein is CASSLKGAGNTIYF. The CDR3 DNA is TGTGCCAGCAGCTTGAAGGGGGCTGGAAACACCATATATTTT.